The sample holds one count of the clone carrying this T cell receptor (beta chain). As yet, its antigen is unknown. This may come from a read error, since a much larger clone is one base off. This entry belongs to a study of Graves' ophthalmopathy and Graves' hyperthyroidism. Findings and limits, study-wide: A 13-signature model separated ophthalmopathy from stable hyperthyroidism, reaching around 88% sensitivity and roughly 84% specificity cross-validated. Most expanded clonotypes in thyroid above 0.001 frequency also showed up in blood.

CDR3 regions of TCR beta were amplified from RNA transcripts. RT-PCR in the first round used HTBI primers; a second-round multiplex PCR followed. TCRdb reprocessed the multiplex PCR reads via MiXCR and lists one record per CDR3 protein. The table includes about 620,000 distinct CDR3 sequences, approximately 21% detected once. There are 15 residues in the CDR3. CDR1 and CDR2 (germline): SGHAT, FQNNGV. V and J are TRBV11-2 and TRBJ2-7; 13 positions match TRBD2. The sequenced sample consisted of peripheral blood. The receptor's source is a woman younger than 30 with stable Graves' hyperthyroidism. Some clones in this sample may be carry-over from other donors' samples. CDR3 bases: TGTGCCAGCAGCGGGGGACTAGCGGGGCTCTACGAGCAGTGCTTC. Translating it yields CASSGGLAGLYEQCF.